What follows is one T cell receptor beta chain and its context. Its antigen is currently unknown. The record originates from a study of shared clonotypes between healthy human individuals. Study-wide points: A handful of donors shared 4.5% to 6.5% of their naive CD4 clonotypes. The study generally estimated greater richness for naive than memory subsets.

In germline, CDR1 is SGHRS, CDR2 YFSETQ. The CDR3 loop spans 15 amino acids. With 4 bases clipped from V and 0 bases from J, the junction kept 5 bases outside the gene matches. TCRdb keeps only in-frame clones here, not all; method: immunoSEQ multiplex PCR. The sample shows about 2.3 million clones, around 93% of them seen only once. The chain has TRBV5-1 and TRBJ1-1; 8 bases match TRBD1. The TCR sequence derives from a man younger than 35 in good health. Some clones in this sample may be carry-over from other donors' samples. Sequencing was done on a sample of naive CD4+ T cells from PBMCs. Subset defined: CD45RA+ positively selected. This chain's CDR3 is CASSVDRVVNTEAFF. The CDR3 bases are TGCGCCAGCAGCGTGGACAGGGTAGTGAACACTGAAGCTTTCTTT.